This entry lists 13 T cell receptor beta chains sequenced from one sample in a study of blood T cells in healthy people across ages. PCR was performed a second time for about 7 to 12 cycles using a sample-barcoded 5' primer and a J-beta primer mix. Each CDR3 protein gets one entry after TCRdb re-called the 5' RACE reads with MiXCR. The sample gives approximately 780,000 distinct CDR3 sequences, about a quarter of which show up once; about 3% is in the top ten. The same data also went into a second study, on T cells of mothers and their children.

The sample was blood. The receptors shown here come from a boy aged 5-17 years in good health.

The chain uses TRBV7-9 and TRBJ1-2; D not resolved. Germline CDR1 is SEHNR and CDR2 is FQNEAQ (reference sequence). The CDR3 runs 14 residues. V was pared by 5 bases and J by 4 bases, with 14 bases between. The CDR3 loop is CASSGGWRFYGYTF. DNA for the CDR3: TGTGCCAGCAGCGGAGGGTGGCGGTTCTATGGCTACACCTTC.

The chain links TRBV18 to TRBJ2-5, with 7 bases lining up with TRBD1. Germline V gene lookup returns CDR1 KGHSH and CDR2 LQKENI. V gave up 3 bases and J gave up 5 bases; unmatched junction bases: 9. This CDR3 is 15 amino acids long. This CDR3 reads CASSPLEGALETQYF. As DNA, the CDR3 is TGTGCCAGCTCACCGCTCGAGGGGGCATTGGAGACCCAGTACTTC.

In this sample, this clonotype turned up a few times. The V call is TRBV7-9, the J call TRBJ2-5, with D perhaps being TRBD1 or TRBD2 (6 bases each). The CDR3 has 14 amino acids. V was clipped by 7 bases and J by 12 bases, with 24 bases between them. In germline, CDR1 is SEHNR, CDR2 FQNEAQ (reference sequence). CDR3 sequence reads: CASTIPEGGPGKYF. The CDR3 DNA reads TGTGCCAGCACCATACCCGAGGGGGGCCCGGGGAAGTACTTC.

V and J are TRBV20-1 and TRBJ2-7; the match to TRBD2 covers 12 bases. The ends lost 3 bases at V and 2 bases at J; junction bases unmatched: 5. Per germline, CDR1 DFQATT and CDR2 SNEGSKA (reference sequence). The CDR3 has 15 amino acids. CDR3 region: CSARSASGGAYEQYF. The CDR3 bases are TGCAGTGCTAGGTCGGCTAGCGGGGGGGCCTACGAGCAGTACTTC.

The chain is built from TRBV5-1 and TRBJ2-5; D unclear. Deletions cut 5 bases from V and 4 bases from J, with 21 bases between. The germline V gene has CDR1 SGHRS and CDR2 YFSETQ. The CDR3 has 16 residues. This CDR3 reads CASRAPAPSHRETQYF. DNA of the CDR3: TGCGCCAGCAGGGCCCCAGCGCCCTCACACAGAGAGACCCAGTACTTC.

As regards this clonotype: A read error may produce the germline difference seen at one junction end. The CDR3 spells CAGSSGTGSEKLFF. CDR3 sequence (DNA): TGTGCCGGCAGCTCCGGGACAGGGAGTGAAAAACTGTTTTTT. This sequence joins TRBV7-9 and TRBJ1-4; 9 nucleotides align to TRBD1. Germline lookup yields CDR1 SEHNR and CDR2 FQNEAQ (reference sequence). The CDR3 totals 14 residues.

The rearrangement joins TRBV7-2 to TRBJ1-2, with D maybe TRBD1 (6 bases). V was shortened by 5 bases and J by 5 bases, with 18 bases between the two germline ends. CDR1 is SGHTA and CDR2 is FQGNSA in the germline V gene. The CDR3 sequence is 15 residues long. Here the CDR3 reads CASSPGGSVDYGYTF. CDR3 in DNA: TGTGCCAGCAGCCCGGGGGGCTCGGTGGATTATGGCTACACCTTC.

This clonotype was picked up many times. J is TRBJ2-5 and V is TRBV7-2; TRBD2 matches at 8 bases. Germline V gene sequence: CDR1 SGHTA, CDR2 FQGNSA. CDR3 length: 15 amino acids. V lost 3 bases and J lost 5; bases outside the gene matches: 8. CDR3 sequence reads: CASSFLAGGGETQYF. CDR3 nucleotides: TGTGCCAGCAGCTTTCTGGCGGGGGGAGGGGAGACCCAGTACTTC.

This clonotype showed up just a few times. The chain couples TRBV2 to TRBJ2-5, with D perhaps TRBD1 (5 bases). The CDR3 is 14 amino acids. Deletions cut 7 bases from V and 2 bases from J, with 14 bases between. Germline CDR1 SNHLY, CDR2 FYNNEI. The DNA of the CDR3 is TGTGCCAGCATGGATAGGGCAGGGCAAGAGACCCAGTACTTC. The encoded protein is CASMDRAGQETQYF.

The rearrangement uses TRBV6-5 and TRBJ2-1, with a possible D match to TRBD2 (6 bases). Looked up from germline, CDR1 is MNHEY and CDR2 is SVGAGI. The CDR3 is 15 residues long. Trimming cost V 6 bases and J 4 bases, with 16 bases left between them. The CDR3: CASRRGTRTYNEQFF. As DNA, the CDR3 is TGTGCCAGCAGGCGCGGGACGCGTACTTACAATGAGCAGTTCTTC.

The V gene is TRBV28, the J gene TRBJ2-5, with D possibly TRBD1 on 5 matching bases. Trimming pared 0 bases from V and 6 bases from J, leaving 14 bases between. There are 15 residues in the CDR3. Looked up from germline, CDR1 is MDHEN and CDR2 is SYDVKM. Here the CDR3 reads CASSLWDNPGKTQYF. CDR3 bases: TGTGCCAGCAGTTTATGGGACAACCCTGGGAAGACCCAGTACTTC.

The chain has TRBV7-8 and TRBJ1-4, with D tentatively TRBD1 (5 bases). This CDR3 contains 14 residues. Germline assignment: CDR1 SGHVS and CDR2 FQNEAQ. With 3 bases removed from V and 7 bases from J, the gap between germline ends came to 12 bases. CDR3 residues: CASSFRVYGEKLFF. DNA for the CDR3: TGTGCCAGCAGCTTCAGGGTATACGGTGAAAAACTGTTTTTT. Looking up the rest from reference TRBV7-8 and TRBJ1-4 gives the full variable domain: GAGVSQSPRYKVAKRGQDVALRCDPISGHVSLFWYQQALGQGPEFLTYFQNEAQLDKSGLPSDRFFAERPEGSVSTLKIQRTQQEDSAVYLCASSFRVYGEKLFFGSGTQLSVL.

V and J are TRBV6-5 and TRBJ1-4; D uncertain. Germline V gene sequence: CDR1 MNHEY, CDR2 SVGAGI. The CDR3 spans 15 residues. The V and J ends lost 5 bases and 3 bases respectively, with 13 bases between them. CDR3 coding DNA: TGTGCCAGCAGTCCCGCCGGAGGTGCTAATGAAAAACTGTTTTTT. It yields the protein CASSPAGGANEKLFF.